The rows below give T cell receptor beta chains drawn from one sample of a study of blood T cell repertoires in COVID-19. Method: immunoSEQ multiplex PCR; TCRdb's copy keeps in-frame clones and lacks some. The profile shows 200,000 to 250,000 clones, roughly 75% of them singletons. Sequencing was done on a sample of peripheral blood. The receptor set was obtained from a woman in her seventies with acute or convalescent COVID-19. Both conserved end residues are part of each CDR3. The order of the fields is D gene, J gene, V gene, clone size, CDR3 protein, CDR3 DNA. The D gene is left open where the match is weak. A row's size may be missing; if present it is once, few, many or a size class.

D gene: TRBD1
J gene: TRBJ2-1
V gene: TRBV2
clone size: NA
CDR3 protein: CASSDSGGNNEQFF
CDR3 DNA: TGTGCCAGCAGTGATTCAGGGGGTAACAATGAGCAGTTCTTC

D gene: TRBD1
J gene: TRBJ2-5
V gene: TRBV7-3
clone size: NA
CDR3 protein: CASRKGADSRETQYF
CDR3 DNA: TGTGCCAGCAGGAAGGGGGCCGATTCGCGGGAGACCCAGTACTTC

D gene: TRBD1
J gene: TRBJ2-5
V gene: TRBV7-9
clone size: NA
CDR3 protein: CASSLTGGRETQYF
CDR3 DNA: TGTGCCAGCAGCTTGACAGGGGGGCGAGAGACCCAGTACTTC

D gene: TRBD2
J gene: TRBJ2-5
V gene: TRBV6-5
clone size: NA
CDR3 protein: CATLAGGPQTQYF
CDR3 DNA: TGTGCCACCTTAGCGGGAGGGCCGCAGACCCAGTACTTC

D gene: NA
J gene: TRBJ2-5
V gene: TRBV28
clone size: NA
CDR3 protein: CASSLIFWGQSQETQYF
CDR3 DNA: TGTGCCAGCAGTTTAATTTTTTGGGGACAATCACAAGAGACCCAGTACTTC

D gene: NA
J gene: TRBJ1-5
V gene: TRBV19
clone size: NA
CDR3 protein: CASSNRREGSNQPQHF
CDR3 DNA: TGTGCCAGTAGTAACCGCAGGGAGGGTAGCAATCAGCCCCAGCATTTT

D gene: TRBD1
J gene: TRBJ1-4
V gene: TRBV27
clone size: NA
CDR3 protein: CASARDRTFEKLFF
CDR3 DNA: TGTGCCAGCGCCCGGGACAGGACGTTTGAAAAACTGTTTTTT

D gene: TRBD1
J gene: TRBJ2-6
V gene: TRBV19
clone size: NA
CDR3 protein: CASSIKSQGAYGANVLTF
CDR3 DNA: TGTGCCAGTAGTATCAAGTCACAGGGGGCTTATGGGGCCAACGTCCTGACTTTC

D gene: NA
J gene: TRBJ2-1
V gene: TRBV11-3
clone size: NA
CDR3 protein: CASKPGQEYNEQFF
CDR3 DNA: TGTGCCAGCAAACCGGGACAAGAATACAATGAGCAGTTCTTC

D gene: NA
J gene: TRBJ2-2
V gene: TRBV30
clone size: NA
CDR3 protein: CAWKSSSSGTGELFF
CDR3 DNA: TGTGCCTGGAAGTCTTCTAGCAGCGGGACCGGGGAGCTGTTTTTT

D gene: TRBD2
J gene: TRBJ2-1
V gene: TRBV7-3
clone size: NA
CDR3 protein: CASSLGLAAYNEQFF
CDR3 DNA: TGTGCCAGCAGCTTAGGACTAGCAGCCTACAATGAGCAGTTCTTC

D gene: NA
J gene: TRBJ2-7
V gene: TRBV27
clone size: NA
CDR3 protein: CASSLSDNSYEQYF
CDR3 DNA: TGTGCCAGCAGTTTATCGGACAACTCCTACGAGCAGTACTTC

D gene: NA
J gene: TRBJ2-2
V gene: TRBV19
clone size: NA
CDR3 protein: CASSITQLNTGELFF
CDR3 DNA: TGTGCCAGTAGTATCACACAGTTGAACACCGGGGAGCTGTTTTTT

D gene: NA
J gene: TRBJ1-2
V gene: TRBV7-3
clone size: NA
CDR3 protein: CASSPGQFTNYGYTF
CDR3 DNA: TGTGCCAGCAGCCCTGGACAGTTTACTAACTATGGCTACACCTTC

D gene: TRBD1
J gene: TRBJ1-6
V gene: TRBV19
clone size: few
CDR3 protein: CASSGNGQGNSPLHF
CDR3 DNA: TGTGCCAGTAGTGGGAACGGACAGGGCAATTCACCCCTCCACTTT

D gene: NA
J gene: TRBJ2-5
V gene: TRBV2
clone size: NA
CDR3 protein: CASSDEGTQETQYF
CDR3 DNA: TGTGCCAGCAGTGACGAGGGTACACAAGAGACCCAGTACTTC

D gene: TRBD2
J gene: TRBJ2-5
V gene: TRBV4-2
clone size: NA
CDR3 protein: CASSQGTSGQETQYF
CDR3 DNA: TGTGCCAGCAGCCAAGGGACTAGCGGACAAGAGACCCAGTACTTC

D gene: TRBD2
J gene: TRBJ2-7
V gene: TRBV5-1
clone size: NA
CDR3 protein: CASSFGTSGVPYEQYF
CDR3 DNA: TGCGCCAGCAGCTTCGGGACTAGCGGGGTACCCTACGAGCAGTACTTC

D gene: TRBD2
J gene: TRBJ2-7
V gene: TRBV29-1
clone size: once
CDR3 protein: CSVRGDAADEQYF
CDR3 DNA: TGCAGCGTACGGGGGGACGCCGCAGACGAGCAGTACTTC

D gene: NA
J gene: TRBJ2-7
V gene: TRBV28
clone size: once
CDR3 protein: CASRTAGSYEQYF
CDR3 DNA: TGTGCCAGCAGGACCGCAGGTTCCTACGAGCAGTACTTC

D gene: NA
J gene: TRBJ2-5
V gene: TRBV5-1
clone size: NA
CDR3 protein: CASSLLGLHQETQYF
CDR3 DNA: TGCGCCAGCAGCTTATTGGGACTCCACCAAGAGACCCAGTACTTC

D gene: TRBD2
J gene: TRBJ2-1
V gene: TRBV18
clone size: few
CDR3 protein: CASSAPHLAGGYNEQFF
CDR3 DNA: TGTGCCAGCTCAGCACCGCATCTAGCGGGAGGGTACAATGAGCAGTTCTTC

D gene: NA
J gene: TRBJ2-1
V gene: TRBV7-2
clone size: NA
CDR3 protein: CASKTGIYNEQFF
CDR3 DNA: TGTGCCAGCAAGACCGGGATTTACAATGAGCAGTTCTTC

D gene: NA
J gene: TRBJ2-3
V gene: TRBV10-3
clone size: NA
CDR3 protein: CAISESSWGETFTDTQYF
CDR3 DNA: TGTGCCATCAGTGAGTCGAGCTGGGGGGAGACCTTCACAGATACGCAGTATTTT

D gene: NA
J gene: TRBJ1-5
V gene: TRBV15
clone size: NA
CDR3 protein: CATSRQGLRNQPQHF
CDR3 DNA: TGTGCCACCAGCAGGCAGGGACTCCGCAATCAGCCCCAGCATTTT

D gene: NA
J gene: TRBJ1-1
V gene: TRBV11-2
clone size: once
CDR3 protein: CASSLAGARAEAFF
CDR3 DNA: TGTGCCAGCAGCTTAGCAGGGGCGAGGGCTGAAGCTTTCTTT

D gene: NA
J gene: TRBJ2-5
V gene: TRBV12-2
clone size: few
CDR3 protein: CASRLAASGRAAETQYF
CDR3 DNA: TGTGCAAGTCGCTTAGCAGCTAGCGGGAGGGCCGCGGAGACCCAGTACTTC

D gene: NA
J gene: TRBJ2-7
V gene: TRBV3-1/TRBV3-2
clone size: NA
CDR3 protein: CASSPIRASSYEQYF
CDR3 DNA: TGTGCCAGCAGCCCCATTCGAGCGAGCTCCTACGAGCAGTACTTC

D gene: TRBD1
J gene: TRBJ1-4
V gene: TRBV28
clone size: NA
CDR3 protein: CASSFPGTGFEKLFF
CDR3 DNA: TGTGCCAGCAGTTTTCCCGGGACAGGGTTTGAAAAACTGTTTTTT

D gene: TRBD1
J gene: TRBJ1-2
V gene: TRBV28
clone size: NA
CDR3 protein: CASSLPGQELFNYGYTF
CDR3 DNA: TGTGCCAGCAGTTTACCGGGACAGGAATTATTTAACTATGGCTACACCTTC

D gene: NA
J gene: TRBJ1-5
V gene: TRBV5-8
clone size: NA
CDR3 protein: CASSLARAGSQPQHF
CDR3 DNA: TGTGCCAGCAGCTTGGCCCGGGCAGGGTCCCAGCCCCAGCATTTT

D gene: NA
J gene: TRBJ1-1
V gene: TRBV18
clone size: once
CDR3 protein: CASSPAYGGRVTEAFF
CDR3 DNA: TGTGCCAGCTCACCGGCATATGGGGGGAGGGTCACTGAAGCTTTCTTT

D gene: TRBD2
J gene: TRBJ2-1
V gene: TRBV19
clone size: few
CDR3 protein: CASSIAGGPGNEQFF
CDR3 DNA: TGTGCCAGTAGTATTGCGGGAGGGCCAGGCAATGAGCAGTTCTTC

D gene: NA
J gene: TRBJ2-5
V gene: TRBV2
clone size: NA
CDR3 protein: CASSVQVQETQYF
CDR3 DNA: TGTGCCAGCAGTGTGCAGGTACAAGAGACCCAGTACTTC

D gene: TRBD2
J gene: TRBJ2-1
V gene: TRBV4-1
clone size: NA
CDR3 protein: CASSPEVTSGRIEQFF
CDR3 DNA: TGCGCCAGCAGCCCCGAAGTAACTAGCGGGAGAATTGAGCAGTTCTTC

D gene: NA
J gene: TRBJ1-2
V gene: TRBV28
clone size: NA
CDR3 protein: CASSLLRRANGYTF
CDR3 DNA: TGTGCCAGCAGTCTACTCAGGCGGGCAAATGGCTACACCTTC

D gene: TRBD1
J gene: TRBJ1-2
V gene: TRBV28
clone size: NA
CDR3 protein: CASIEYTGGYGYTF
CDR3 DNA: TGTGCCAGCATCGAATATACAGGGGGCTATGGCTACACCTTC

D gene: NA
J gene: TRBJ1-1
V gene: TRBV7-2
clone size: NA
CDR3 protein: CASSPTGEGTEAFF
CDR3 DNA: TGTGCCAGCAGCCCGACAGGCGAAGGCACTGAAGCTTTCTTT

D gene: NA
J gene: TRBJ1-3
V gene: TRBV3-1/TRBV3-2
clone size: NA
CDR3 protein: CASSHRGTIYF
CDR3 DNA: TGTGCCAGCAGCCACCGGGGAACCATATATTTT

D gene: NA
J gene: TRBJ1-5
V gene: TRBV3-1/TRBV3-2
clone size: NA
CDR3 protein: CASSQGREGAQHF
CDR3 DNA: TGTGCCAGCAGCCAAGGCAGGGAAGGGGCCCAGCATTTT

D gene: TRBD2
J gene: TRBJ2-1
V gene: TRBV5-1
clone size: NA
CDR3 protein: CASSPASGYSYNEQFF
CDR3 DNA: TGCGCCAGCAGCCCCGCTAGCGGATACTCCTACAATGAGCAGTTCTTC

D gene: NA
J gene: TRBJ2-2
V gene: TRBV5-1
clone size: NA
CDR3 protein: CASSPRQDDTGELFF
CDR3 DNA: TGCGCCAGCAGCCCAAGACAGGATGACACCGGGGAGCTGTTTTTT

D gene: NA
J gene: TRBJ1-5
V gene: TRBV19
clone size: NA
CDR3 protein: CASSIGPNQPQHF
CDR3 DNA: TGTGCCAGTAGTATAGGGCCCAATCAGCCCCAGCATTTT

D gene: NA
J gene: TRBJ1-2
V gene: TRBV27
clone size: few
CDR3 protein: CASMALASSNRGYTF
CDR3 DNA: TGTGCCAGCATGGCTTTGGCCAGTAGCAATAGGGGCTACACCTTC

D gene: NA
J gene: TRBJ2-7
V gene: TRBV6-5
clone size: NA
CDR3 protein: CASSYSGSTVYEQYF
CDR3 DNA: TGTGCCAGCAGTTACTCTGGTAGCACCGTCTACGAGCAGTACTTC

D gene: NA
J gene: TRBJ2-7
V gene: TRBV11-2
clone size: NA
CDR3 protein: CASSSRGSSYEQYF
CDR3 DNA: TGTGCCAGCAGTTCCCGCGGAAGCTCCTACGAGCAGTACTTC

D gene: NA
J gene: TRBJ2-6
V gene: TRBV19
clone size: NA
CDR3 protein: CASIIYRPSGANVLTF
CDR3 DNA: TGTGCCAGTATTATCTACAGGCCCTCTGGGGCCAACGTCCTGACTTTC